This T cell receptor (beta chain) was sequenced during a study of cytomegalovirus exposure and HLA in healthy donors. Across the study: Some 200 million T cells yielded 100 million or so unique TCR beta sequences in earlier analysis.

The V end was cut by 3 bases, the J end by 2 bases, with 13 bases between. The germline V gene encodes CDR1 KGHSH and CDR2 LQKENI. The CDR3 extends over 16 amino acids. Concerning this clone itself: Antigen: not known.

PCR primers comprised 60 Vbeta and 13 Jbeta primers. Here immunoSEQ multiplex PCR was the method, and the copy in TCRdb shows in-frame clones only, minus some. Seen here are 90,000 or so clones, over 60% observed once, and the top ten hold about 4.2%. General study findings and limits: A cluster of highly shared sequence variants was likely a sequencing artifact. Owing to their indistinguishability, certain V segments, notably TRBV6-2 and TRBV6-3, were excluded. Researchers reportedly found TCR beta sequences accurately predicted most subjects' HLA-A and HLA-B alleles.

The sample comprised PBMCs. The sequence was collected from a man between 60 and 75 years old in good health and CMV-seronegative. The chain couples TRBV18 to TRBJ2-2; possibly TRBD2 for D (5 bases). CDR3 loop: CASSPPTGLNTGELFF. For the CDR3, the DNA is TGTGCCAGCTCACCCCCCACGGGGTTAAACACCGGGGAGCTGTTTTTT.